This TCR beta chain was sequenced during a study of cytomegalovirus exposure and HLA in healthy donors. The PCR used 60 Vbeta and 13 Jbeta primers. The method was immunoSEQ multiplex PCR; TCRdb's version includes in-frame clones alone and lacks a portion of them. In the table there are about 160,000 clones, more than 65% of which are singletons. V lost 2 bases, J lost 6 bases, and 10 bases stayed unmatched. This CDR3 is built from 17 residues. CDR1 is ENHRY, CDR2 SYGVKD, per germline. Comments on this clone: The antigen remains undetermined.

Notes on the study in general: The authors excluded some V segments, including TRBV6-2 and TRBV6-3, as indistinguishable. Analysis performed later showed TCR beta chains linked to HLA being more clonally expanded than equally common others. Reports indicated that the classifier achieved high specificity and sensitivity in diagnosing cytomegalovirus status. Later analysis associated a missense DCLRE1C variant with TCR beta V- and J-gene trimming.

The V gene is TRBV10-3, the J gene TRBJ2-7, with TRBD2 identical over 13 bases. The source of this sequence is a man over 45 in good health and CMV-seropositive. The source material was PBMCs. The CDR3 sequence: CAISEPALAGGRGEQYV. The CDR3, as DNA: TGTGCCATCAGTGAGCCGGCACTAGCGGGAGGGCGAGGCGAGCAGTACGTC.